This TCR beta chain comes out of a study of regulatory T cells in long-lasting Graves disease. At the level of the study: Persistence in Graves' disease required over 5 years of antithyroid drugs plus positive TSH receptor antibodies.

This clonotype appeared many times. HTBI primers from iRepertoire and Arm-PCR of CDR3 regions yielded the TCR beta libraries. TCRdb itself ran the multiplex PCR reads through MiXCR, one entry per CDR3 protein. The repertoire has about 470,000 distinct CDR3 sequences, about a fifth of them found once; the top ten carry roughly 7%. There are 17 residues in the CDR3. V gave up 5 bases and J gave up 7 bases; unmatched junction bases: 20. CDR1 is MDHEN and CDR2 is SYDVKM in the germline V gene. Time point reported: persistent/refractory GD, antithyroid drugs over 5 years with positive TRAb. Making the TCR library involved RNA that had been extracted from PBMCs.

The sequence was obtained from a female donor with Graves disease. J is TRBJ2-7 and V is TRBV28, with 7 bases lining up with TRBD1. This material consisted of peripheral blood mononuclear cells (PBMCs), taken when the disease was refractory, from a patient treated with antithyroid drugs. CDR3 nucleotides: TGTGCCAGCAGTCCCTGGTTGTTACGGGACAGAGGTTCGGAGCAGTACTTC. It translates to CASSPWLLRDRGSEQYF. Filled out from reference TRBV28 and TRBJ2-7, the complete variable domain reads DVKVTQSSRYLVKRTGEKVFLECVQDMDHENMFWYRQDPGLGLRLIYFSYDVKMKEKGDIPEGYSVSREKKERFSLILESASTNQTSMYLCASSPWLLRDRGSEQYFGPGTRLTVT.